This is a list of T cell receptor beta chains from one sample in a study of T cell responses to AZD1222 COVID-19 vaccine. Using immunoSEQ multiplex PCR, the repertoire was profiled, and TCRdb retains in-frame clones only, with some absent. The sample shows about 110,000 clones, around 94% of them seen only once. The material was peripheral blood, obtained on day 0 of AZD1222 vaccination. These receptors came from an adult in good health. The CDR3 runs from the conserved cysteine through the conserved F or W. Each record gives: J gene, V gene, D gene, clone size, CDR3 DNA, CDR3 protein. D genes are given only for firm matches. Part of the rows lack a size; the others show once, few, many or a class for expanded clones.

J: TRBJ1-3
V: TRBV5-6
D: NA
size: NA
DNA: TGTGCCAGCAGCTTGGACAGGGCGTCTGGAAACACCATATATTTT
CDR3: CASSLDRASGNTIYF

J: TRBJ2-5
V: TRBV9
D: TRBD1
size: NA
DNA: TGTGCCAGCAGCGTAGGGACAGGGGGTGCAGAGACCCAGTACTTC
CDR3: CASSVGTGGAETQYF

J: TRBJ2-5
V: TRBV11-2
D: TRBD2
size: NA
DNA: TGTGCCAGCAGCTTACAGGATCGACTAGCGGGGGGTGATCAAGAGACCCAGTACTTC
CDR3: CASSLQDRLAGGDQETQYF

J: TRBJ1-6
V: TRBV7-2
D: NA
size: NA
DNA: TGTGCCAGCAGCTTAGATTATAATTCACCCCTCCACTTT
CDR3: CASSLDYNSPLHF

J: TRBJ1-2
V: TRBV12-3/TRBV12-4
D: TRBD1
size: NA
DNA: TGTGCCAGCAGTCCCACAGGGGACTATGGCTACACCTTC
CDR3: CASSPTGDYGYTF

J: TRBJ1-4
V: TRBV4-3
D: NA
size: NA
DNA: TGCGCCAGCAGCCCTCTTTATGGGAGGATTGGGGAAAAACTGTTTTTT
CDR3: CASSPLYGRIGEKLFF

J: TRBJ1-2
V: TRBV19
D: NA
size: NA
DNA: TGTGCCAGTAGTATAGGTCCAGGGCTCTATGGCTACACCTTC
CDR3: CASSIGPGLYGYTF

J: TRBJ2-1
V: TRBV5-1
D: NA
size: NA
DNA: TGCGCCAGCAGCCCTGATTCAGGGGGAGGTGAGCAGTTCTTC
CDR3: CASSPDSGGGEQFF

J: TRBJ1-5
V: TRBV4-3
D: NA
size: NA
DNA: TGCGCCAGCAGCCAAGGGGGCAATCAGCCCCAGCATTTT
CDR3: CASSQGGNQPQHF

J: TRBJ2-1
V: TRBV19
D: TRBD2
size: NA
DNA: TGTGCCAGTAGTCAGCGGGAGCCAAGTATCGCTGAGCAGTTCTTC
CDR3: CASSQREPSIAEQFF

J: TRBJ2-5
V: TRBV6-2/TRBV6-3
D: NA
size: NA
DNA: TGTGCCAGCAGTTATACGGAGACCCAGTACTTC
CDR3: CASSYTETQYF

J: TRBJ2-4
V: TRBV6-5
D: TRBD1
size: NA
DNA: TGTGCCAGCAGTCGAAACAGGGGCGACAAAAACATTCAGTACTTC
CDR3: CASSRNRGDKNIQYF

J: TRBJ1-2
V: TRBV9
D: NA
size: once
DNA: TGTGCCAGCAGCGTAGAGGCAGACTCCTATGGCTACACCTTC
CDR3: CASSVEADSYGYTF

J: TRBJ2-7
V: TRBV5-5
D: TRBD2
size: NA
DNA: TGTGCCAGCAGCCCACAGCGGGAGAACGAGCAGTACTTC
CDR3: CASSPQRENEQYF

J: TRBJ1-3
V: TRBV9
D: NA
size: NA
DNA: TGTGCCAGCAGTGCCGACAGCGCTGGAAACACCATATATTTT
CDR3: CASSADSAGNTIYF

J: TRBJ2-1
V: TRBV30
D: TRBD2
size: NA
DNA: TGTGCCTGGCAGGGACTAGCGGGGAATGAGCAGTTCTTC
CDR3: CAWQGLAGNEQFF

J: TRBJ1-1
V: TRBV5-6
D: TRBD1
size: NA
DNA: TGTGCCAGCAGCTTGGGGAGGGGGCGACGGAACACTGAAGCTTTCTTT
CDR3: CASSLGRGRRNTEAFF

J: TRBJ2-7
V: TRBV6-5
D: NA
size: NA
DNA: TGTGCCAGCAGTTACCGCCCAGAGAACTACGAGCAGTACTTC
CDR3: CASSYRPENYEQYF

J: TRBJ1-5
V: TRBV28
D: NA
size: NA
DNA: TGTGCCAGTCCCCCTCCCCTTGGGGCAGGGGTCAGCAATCAGCCCCAGCATTTT
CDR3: CASPPPLGAGVSNQPQHF

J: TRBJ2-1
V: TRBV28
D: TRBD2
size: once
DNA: TGTGCCAGCAGTTTTTCCTCCAGCGGGAGCTACAATGAGCAGTTCTTC
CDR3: CASSFSSSGSYNEQFF

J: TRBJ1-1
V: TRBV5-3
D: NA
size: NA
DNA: TGTGCCAGAAGCCCGCAGGAGGGAATTTGCACTGAAGCTTTCTTT
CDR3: CARSPQEGICTEAFF

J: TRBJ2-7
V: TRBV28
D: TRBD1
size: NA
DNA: TGTGCCAGCAGCCAGAGACAGGGGGTCCACCACGAGCAGTACTTC
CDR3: CASSQRQGVHHEQYF

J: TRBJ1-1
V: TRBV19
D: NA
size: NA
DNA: TGTGCCAGTAGTACCCGGGCTCGCACTGAAGCTTTCTTT
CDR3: CASSTRARTEAFF

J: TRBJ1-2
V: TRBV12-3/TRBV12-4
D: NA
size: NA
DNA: TGTGCCAGCTCGATAGGGGGGGGCTATGGCTACACCTTC
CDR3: CASSIGGGYGYTF

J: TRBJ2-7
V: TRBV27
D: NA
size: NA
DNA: TGTGCCAGCAGTTCCCCCTTTTCGCGGGAGCAGTACTTC
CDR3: CASSSPFSREQYF

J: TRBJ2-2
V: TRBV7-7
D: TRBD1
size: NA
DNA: TGTGCCAGCAGTTCCGGGACAGGGGCCGGGGAGCTGTTTTTT
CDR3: CASSSGTGAGELFF

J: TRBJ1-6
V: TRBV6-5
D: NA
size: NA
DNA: TGTGCCAGCAGTTACGGGGATTCCCCGAATTCACCCCTCCACTTT
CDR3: CASSYGDSPNSPLHF

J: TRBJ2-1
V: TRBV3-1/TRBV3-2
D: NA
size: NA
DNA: TGTGCCAGCAGCCAAGGCTTTGAGGGGGGCGATGAGCAGTTCTTC
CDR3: CASSQGFEGGDEQFF

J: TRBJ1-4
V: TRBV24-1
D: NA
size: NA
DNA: TGTGCCGTGTCCGGGGGGGCTGTCGGAGGCGCTAATGAAAAACTGTTTTTT
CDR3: CAVSGGAVGGANEKLFF

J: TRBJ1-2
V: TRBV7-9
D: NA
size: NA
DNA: TGTGCCAGCAGCCCCACGGGTCTGGGAAACTATGGCTACACCTTC
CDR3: CASSPTGLGNYGYTF

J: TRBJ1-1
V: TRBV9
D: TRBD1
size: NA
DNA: TGTGCCAGCAGCGTATCAGGGGGCACTGAAGCTTTCTTT
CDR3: CASSVSGGTEAFF

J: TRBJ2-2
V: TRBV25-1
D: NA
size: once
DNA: TGTGCCAGCAGGGGCAACGGGGAGCTGTTTTTT
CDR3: CASRGNGELFF

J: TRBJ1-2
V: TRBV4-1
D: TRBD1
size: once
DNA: TGCGCCAGCAGCCACTCGACAGGGCAGTCCGTCTATGGCTACACCTTC
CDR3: CASSHSTGQSVYGYTF

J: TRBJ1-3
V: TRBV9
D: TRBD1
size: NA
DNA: TGTGCCAGCAGCGTATTGACAGGGGGTGGAAACACCATATATTTT
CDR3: CASSVLTGGGNTIYF

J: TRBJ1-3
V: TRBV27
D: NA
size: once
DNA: TGTGCCAGCAGTTTGGGGGGGTCTGGAAACACCATATATTTT
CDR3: CASSLGGSGNTIYF

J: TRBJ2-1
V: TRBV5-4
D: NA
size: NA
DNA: TGTGCCAGCAGCTTGGACCGGGGGAATTACAATGAGCAGTTCTTC
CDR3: CASSLDRGNYNEQFF

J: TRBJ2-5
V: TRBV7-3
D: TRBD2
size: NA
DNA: TGTGCCAGCAGCTTTGGGACTAGCGGGAGGGAGACCCAGTACTTC
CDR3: CASSFGTSGRETQYF

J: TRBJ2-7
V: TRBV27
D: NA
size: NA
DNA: TGTGCCAGCAGTTCCGTGGGCGGATCCTACGAGCAGTACTTC
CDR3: CASSSVGGSYEQYF

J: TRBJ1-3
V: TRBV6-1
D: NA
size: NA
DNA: TGTGCCAGCGGTGACTCTGGAAACACCATATATTTT
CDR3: CASGDSGNTIYF